This TCR beta chain came from a study of shared clonotypes between healthy human individuals. The CDR3 runs to 13 residues. Trimming took 4 bases from V and 4 from J, leaving 11 bases between them. In germline, CDR1 is WSHSY, CDR2 SAAADI. Assay used: immunoSEQ multiplex PCR; TCRdb lists only in-frame clones, some missing. The sample has some 2,400,000 clones, under 97% seen once; the top ten hold more than 0.1%. V and J are TRBV10-2 and TRBJ2-7; unclear D gene. The origin of this receptor is a man aged 18 to 35 in good health. Sequencing input: naive CD4+ T cells sorted from blood. As for subset: CD45RA+ positively selected. The CDR3 DNA reads as TGCGCCAGCAGTGTCCCTAGTACTTACGAGCAGTACTTC. The encoded protein is CASSVPSTYEQYF.